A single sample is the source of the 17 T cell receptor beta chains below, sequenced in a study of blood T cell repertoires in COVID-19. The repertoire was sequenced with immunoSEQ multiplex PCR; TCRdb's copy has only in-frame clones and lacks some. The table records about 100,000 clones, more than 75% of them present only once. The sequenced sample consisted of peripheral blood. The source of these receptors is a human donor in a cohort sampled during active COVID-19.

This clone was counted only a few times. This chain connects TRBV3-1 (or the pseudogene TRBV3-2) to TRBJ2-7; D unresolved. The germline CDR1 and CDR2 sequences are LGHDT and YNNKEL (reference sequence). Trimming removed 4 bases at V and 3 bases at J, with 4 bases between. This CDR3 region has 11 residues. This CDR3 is CASSRNYEQYF. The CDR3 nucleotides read TGTGCCAGCAGCCGTAACTACGAGCAGTACTTC.

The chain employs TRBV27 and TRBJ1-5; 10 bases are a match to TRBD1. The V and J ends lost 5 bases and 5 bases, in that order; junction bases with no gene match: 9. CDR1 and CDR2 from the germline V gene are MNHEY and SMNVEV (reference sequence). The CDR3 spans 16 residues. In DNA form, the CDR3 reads TGTGCCAGCAGTAAAGAGGGACAGGGGTATTATCAGCCCCAGCATTTT. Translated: CASSKEGQGYYQPQHF.

CDR3 in amino acids: CASSWTYSYEQYF. DNA of the CDR3: TGTGCCAGCAGTTGGACATACTCCTACGAGCAGTACTTC. V usage is TRBV6-2 or TRBV6-3 and J usage is TRBJ2-7; TRBD1 might be the D (5 bases). There are 13 residues in the CDR3. Germline V gives CDR1 MNHEY, CDR2 SVGEGT. Deletions cut 4 bases from V and 0 bases from J, with 7 bases between.

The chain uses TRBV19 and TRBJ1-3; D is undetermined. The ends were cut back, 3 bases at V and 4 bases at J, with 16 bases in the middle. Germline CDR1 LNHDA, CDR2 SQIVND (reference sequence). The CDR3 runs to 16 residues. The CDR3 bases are TGTGCCAGTAGTATTTTGCCCCGGGGAGCGGGAAACACCATATATTTT. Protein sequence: CASSILPRGAGNTIYF.

This chain's CDR3 is CASSLAGGLSYNEQFF. The CDR3 DNA reads TGTGCCAGCAGCTTAGCGGGAGGACTAAGCTACAATGAGCAGTTCTTC. The V gene is TRBV7-9, the J gene TRBJ2-1; D perhaps matches TRBD2 (6 bases). Germline V gives CDR1 SEHNR, CDR2 FQNEAQ (reference sequence). V was shortened by 0 bases and J by 3 bases, with 12 bases between the two germline ends. The CDR3 loop spans 16 amino acids.

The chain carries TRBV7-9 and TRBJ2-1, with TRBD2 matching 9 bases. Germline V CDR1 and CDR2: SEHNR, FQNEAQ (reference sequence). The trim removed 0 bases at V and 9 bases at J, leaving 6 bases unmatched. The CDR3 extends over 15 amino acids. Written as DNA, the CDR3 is TGTGCCAGCAGCTTAGCCCTAGGGACTAGCATTGAGCAGTTCTTC. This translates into CASSLALGTSIEQFF.

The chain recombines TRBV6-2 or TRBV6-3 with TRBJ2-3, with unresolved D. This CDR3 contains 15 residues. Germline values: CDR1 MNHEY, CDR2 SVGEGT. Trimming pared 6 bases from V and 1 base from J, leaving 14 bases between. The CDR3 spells CASSSTLLGTDTQYF. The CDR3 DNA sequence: TGTGCCAGCAGCTCGACTCTGCTAGGCACAGATACGCAGTATTTT.

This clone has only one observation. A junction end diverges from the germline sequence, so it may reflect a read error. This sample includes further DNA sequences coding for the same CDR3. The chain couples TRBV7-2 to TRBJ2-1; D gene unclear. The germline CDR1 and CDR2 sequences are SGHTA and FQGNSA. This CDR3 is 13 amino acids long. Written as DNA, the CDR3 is TGTGCTAGCAGCTTAGCTAGAAGCAATGAGCAGTTCTTC. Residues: CASSLARSNEQFF.

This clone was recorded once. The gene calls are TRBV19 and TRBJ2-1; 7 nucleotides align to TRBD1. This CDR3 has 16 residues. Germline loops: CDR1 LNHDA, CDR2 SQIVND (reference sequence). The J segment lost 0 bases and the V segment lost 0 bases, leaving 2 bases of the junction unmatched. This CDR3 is CASSIEDRVSYNEQFF. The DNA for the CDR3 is TGTGCCAGTAGTATAGAAGACAGGGTCTCCTACAATGAGCAGTTCTTC.

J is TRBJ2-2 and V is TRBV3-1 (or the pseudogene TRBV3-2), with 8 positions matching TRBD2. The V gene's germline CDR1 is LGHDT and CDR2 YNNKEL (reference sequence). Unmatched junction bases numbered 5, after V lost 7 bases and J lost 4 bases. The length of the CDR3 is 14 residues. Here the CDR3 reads CASKTGGPTGELFF. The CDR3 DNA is TGTGCCAGCAAGACGGGGGGGCCCACCGGGGAGCTGTTTTTT.

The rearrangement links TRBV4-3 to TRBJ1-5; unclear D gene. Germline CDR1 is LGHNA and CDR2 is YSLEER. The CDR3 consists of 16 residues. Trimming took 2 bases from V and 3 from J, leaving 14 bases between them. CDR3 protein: CASSQTAAATNQPQHF. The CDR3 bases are TGCGCCAGCAGCCAAACAGCAGCCGCAACCAATCAGCCCCAGCATTTT.

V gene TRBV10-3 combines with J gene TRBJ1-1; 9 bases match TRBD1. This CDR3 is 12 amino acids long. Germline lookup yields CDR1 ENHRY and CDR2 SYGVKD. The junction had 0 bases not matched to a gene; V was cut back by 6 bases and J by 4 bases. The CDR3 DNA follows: TGTGCCATCAGGACAGGGGGCACTGAAGCTTTCTTT. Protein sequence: CAIRTGGTEAFF.

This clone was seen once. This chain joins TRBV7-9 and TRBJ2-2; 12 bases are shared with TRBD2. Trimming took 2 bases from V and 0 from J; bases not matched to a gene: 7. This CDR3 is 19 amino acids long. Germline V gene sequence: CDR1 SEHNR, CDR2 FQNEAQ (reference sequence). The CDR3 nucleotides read TGTGCCAGCAGCTTACGGACTAGCGGGGTTGTGCCGAACACCGGGGAGCTGTTTTTT. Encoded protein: CASSLRTSGVVPNTGELFF.

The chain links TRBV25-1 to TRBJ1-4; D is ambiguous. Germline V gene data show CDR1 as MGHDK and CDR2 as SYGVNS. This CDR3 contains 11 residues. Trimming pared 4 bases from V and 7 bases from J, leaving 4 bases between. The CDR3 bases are TGTGCCAGCAGTGCCCTTGAAAAACTGTTTTTT. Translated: CASSALEKLFF.

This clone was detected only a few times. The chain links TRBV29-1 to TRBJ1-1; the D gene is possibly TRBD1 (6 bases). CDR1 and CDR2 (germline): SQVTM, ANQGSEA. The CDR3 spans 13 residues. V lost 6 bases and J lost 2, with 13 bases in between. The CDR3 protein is CSVARTANTEAFF. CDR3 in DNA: TGCAGCGTCGCCCGGACAGCCAACACTGAAGCTTTCTTT.

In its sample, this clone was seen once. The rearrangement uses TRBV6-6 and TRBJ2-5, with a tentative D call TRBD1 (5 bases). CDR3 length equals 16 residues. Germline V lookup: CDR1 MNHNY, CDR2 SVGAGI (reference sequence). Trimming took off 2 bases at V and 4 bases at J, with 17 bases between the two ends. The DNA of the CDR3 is TGTGCCAGCAGTTACCCCCAGGGAAGTCTGCCAGAGACCCAGTACTTC. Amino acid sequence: CASSYPQGSLPETQYF.

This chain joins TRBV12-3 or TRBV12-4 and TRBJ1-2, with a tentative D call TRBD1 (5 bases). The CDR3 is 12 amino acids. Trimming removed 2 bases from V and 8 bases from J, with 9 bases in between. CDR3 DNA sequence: TGTGCCAGCAGTTTAAGGACAACGGGCTACACCTTC. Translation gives CASSLRTTGYTF.